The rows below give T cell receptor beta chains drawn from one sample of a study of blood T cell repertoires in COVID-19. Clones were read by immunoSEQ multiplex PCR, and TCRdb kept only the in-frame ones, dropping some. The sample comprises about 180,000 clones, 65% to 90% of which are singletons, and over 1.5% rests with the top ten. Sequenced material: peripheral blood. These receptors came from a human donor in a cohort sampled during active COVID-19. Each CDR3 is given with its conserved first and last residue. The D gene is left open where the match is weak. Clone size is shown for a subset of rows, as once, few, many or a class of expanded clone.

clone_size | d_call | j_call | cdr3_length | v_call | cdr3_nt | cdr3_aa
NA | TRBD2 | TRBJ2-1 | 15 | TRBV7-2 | TGTGCCAGCAGCGCGACTAGCGGGAGTTGGAATGAGCAGTTCTTC | CASSATSGSWNEQFF
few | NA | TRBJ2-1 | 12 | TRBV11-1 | TGTGCCAGCAGTCGGAGGGGGCCTGAGCAGTTCTTC | CASSRRGPEQFF
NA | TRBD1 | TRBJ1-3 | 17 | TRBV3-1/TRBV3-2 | TGTGCCAGCAGCCAAACCGGGACAGGGGCCGCCGGAAACACCATATATTTT | CASSQTGTGAAGNTIYF
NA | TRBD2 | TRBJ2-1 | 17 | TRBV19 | TGTGCCAGTCAAGCTTCTTGGACTAGCGGCCTACACAATGAGCAGTTCTTC | CASQASWTSGLHNEQFF
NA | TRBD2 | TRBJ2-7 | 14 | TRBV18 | TGTGCCAGCTTACCAACCAGCGGGGACTACGAGCAGTACTTC | CASLPTSGDYEQYF
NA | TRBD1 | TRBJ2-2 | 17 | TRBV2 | TGTGCCAGCAGTGAATCTCCAGGGGGCGCGAGGACCGGGGAGCTGTTTTTT | CASSESPGGARTGELFF
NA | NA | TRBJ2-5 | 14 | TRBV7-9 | TGTGCCAGCAGCTCGAGGAACTTACAAGAGACCCAGTACTTC | CASSSRNLQETQYF
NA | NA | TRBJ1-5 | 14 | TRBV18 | TGTGCCAGCTCACAAGGGGAGGGCAATCAGCCCCAGCATTTT | CASSQGEGNQPQHF
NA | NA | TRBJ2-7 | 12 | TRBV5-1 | TGCGCCAGCAGCTTGGACGGCTACGAGCAGTACTTC | CASSLDGYEQYF
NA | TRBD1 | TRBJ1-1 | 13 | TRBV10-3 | TGTGCCATCAAAGGGGGCCCGGACACTGAAGCTTTCTTT | CAIKGGPDTEAFF
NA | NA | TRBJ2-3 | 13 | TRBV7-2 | TGTGCCAGCAGCAAACGGGTGACAGATACGCAGTATTTT | CASSKRVTDTQYF
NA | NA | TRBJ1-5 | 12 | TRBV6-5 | TGTGCCAGCACCAACCCAGGTCAGCCCCAGCATTTT | CASTNPGQPQHF
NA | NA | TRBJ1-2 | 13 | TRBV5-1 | TGCGCCAGCACCCCTTCGCGGACTGACAGCTACACCTTC | CASTPSRTDSYTF
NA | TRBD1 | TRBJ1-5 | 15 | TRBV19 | TGTGCCAGTAAAAAGGGACAGTATAGCAATCAGCCCCAGCATTTT | CASKKGQYSNQPQHF
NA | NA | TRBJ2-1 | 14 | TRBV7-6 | TGTGCCAGCAGCTTAGGGGGGAGGCTCAATGAGCAGTTCTTC | CASSLGGRLNEQFF
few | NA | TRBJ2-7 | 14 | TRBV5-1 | TGCGCCAGCAGCTTGGAAGGGAGAAGAGACGAGCAGTACTTC | CASSLEGRRDEQYF
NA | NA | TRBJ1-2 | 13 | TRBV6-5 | TGTGCCAGCAGTTTCACCAGCGACTATGGCTACACCTTC | CASSFTSDYGYTF
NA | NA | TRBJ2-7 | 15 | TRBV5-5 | TGTGCCAGCAGCTTGGCAGGGACTCCCCCCTACGAGCAGTACTTC | CASSLAGTPPYEQYF
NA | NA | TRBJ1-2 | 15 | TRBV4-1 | TGCGCCAGCAGCCAATCGCGCCAGGGTTCCTATGGCTACACCTTC | CASSQSRQGSYGYTF
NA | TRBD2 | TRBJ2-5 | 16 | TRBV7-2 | TGTGCCAGCAGCCGGACTAGCGGGGGGATCCAAGAGACCCAGTACTTC | CASSRTSGGIQETQYF
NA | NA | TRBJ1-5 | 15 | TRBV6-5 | TGTGCCAGCAGAATCAGGAAAAATAGCAATCAGCCCCAGCATTTT | CASRIRKNSNQPQHF
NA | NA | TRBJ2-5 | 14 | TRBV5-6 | TGTGCCAGCAGCCCGTTGGGGGGGCGGGAGACCCAGTACTTC | CASSPLGGRETQYF
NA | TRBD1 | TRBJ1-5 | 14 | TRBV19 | TGTGCCAGTAGTGGGGACAGGGGGAATCAGCCCCAGCATTTT | CASSGDRGNQPQHF
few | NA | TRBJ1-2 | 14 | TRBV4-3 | TGCGCCAGCAGCCAGTGGGCAGGGGCCTATGGCTACACCTTC | CASSQWAGAYGYTF
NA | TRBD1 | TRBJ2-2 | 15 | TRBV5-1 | TGCGCCAGCAGCAAGGACAGGGTTGGGGCCGGGGAGCTGTTTTTT | CASSKDRVGAGELFF
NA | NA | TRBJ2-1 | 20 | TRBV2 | TGTGCCAGCAGTCCAATCCGGGACAGGGGTACTAGCGGGAGACGAGGTGAGCAGTTCTTC | CASSPIRDRGTSGRRGEQFF
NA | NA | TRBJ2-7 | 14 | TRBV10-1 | TGCGCCAGCAGTGAGTCCCAGGGATCCTACGAGCAGTACTTC | CASSESQGSYEQYF
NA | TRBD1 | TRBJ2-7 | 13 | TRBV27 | TGTGCCACCAACAGACAGGGCGAATACGAGCAGTACTTC | CATNRQGEYEQYF
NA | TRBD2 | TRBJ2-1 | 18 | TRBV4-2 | TGTGCCAGCAGCCAAGCTGGTGCGGGGGAGAACCCTTACAATGAGCAGTTCTTC | CASSQAGAGENPYNEQFF
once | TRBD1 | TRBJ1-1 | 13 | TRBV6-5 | TGTGCCAGCAGTCGGACAGGGAACACTGAAGCTTTCTTT | CASSRTGNTEAFF
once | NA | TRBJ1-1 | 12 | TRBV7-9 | TGTGCCAGCAGCTCCATCAACACTGAAGCTTTCTTT | CASSSINTEAFF
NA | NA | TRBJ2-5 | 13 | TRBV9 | TGTGCCAGCAGCGTAGCCTTTCAAGAGACCCAGTACTTC | CASSVAFQETQYF
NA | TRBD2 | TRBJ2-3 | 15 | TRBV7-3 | TGTGCCAGCAGCTTAGGACTAGCGGGAAGCGATACGCAGTATTTT | CASSLGLAGSDTQYF
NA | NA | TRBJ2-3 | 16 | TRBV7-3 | TGTGCCAGCAGCTTAAATTCTAGAGCAAGCACAGATACGCAGTATTTT | CASSLNSRASTDTQYF
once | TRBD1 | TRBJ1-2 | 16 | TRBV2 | TGTGCCAGCAGTGATGGGGACAGGGGTGTTTTCTATGGCTACACCTTC | CASSDGDRGVFYGYTF
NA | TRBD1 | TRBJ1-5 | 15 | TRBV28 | TGTGCCAGCAGTTTGGAGGGGACAGGGAAACAGCCCCAGCATTTT | CASSLEGTGKQPQHF
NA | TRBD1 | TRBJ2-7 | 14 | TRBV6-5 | TGTGCCAGCAGCCAAGGGACAGGGGGCGACGAGCAGTACTTC | CASSQGTGGDEQYF
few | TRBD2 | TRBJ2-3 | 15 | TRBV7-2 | TGTGCCAGCAGCGCGGAACTAGCGGGGGGCCGTGGGCAGTATTTT | CASSAELAGGRGQYF
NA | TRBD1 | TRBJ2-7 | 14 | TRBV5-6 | TGTGCCAGCAGCTCTCCGGGACAGGTCTACGAGCAGTACTTC | CASSSPGQVYEQYF
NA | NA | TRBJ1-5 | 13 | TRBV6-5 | TGTGCCAGCAGTTACACAGTTCGTGAGCCCCAGCATTTT | CASSYTVREPQHF